These 28 T cell receptor beta chains came from one sample sequenced in a study of blood T cells in healthy people across ages. The use of a sample-barcoded 5' primer and a J-beta primer mix characterized a second PCR of roughly 6 to 12 cycles. MiXCR, run by TCRdb on the 5' RACE reads, gives a single entry per CDR3 protein. The sample lists about 720,000 distinct CDR3 sequences, roughly 20% occurring once. The sample was blood. The receptors come from a man between 65 and 79 years old in good health.

The table lists this clonotype with a few counts. This sequence joins TRBV5-1 and TRBJ1-1, with 7 bases lining up with TRBD1. The germline V gene has CDR1 SGHRS and CDR2 YFSETQ. The trim removed 4 bases at V and 5 bases at J, leaving 11 bases unmatched. The CDR3 contains 15 residues. For the CDR3, the DNA is TGCGCCAGCAGCCGGTCAGGGGGAAGGGGGACTGAAGCTTTCTTT. Encoded protein: CASSRSGGRGTEAFF.

The chain links TRBV18 to TRBJ2-5, with TRBD2 matching 8 bases. The DNA end is a closer match to TRBJ2-1, so the J assignment may be wrong. The CDR3 is 15 residues long. Per germline, CDR1 KGHSH and CDR2 LQKENI. The CDR3 region is CASSLLAGVNNEQFF. Written as DNA, the CDR3 is TGTGCCAGCTCCCTGCTAGCGGGTGTTAACAATGAGCAGTTCTTC.

This clonotype turned up a few times. J is TRBJ1-2 and V is TRBV5-1; D ambiguous. Germline V lookup: CDR1 SGHRS, CDR2 YFSETQ. V lost 4 bases and J lost 5, with 15 bases in between. The CDR3 length is 14 residues. The CDR3 region has the DNA TGCGCCAGCAGCGTCGGTGGACCGCAGTATGGCTACACCTTC. Translating gives CASSVGGPQYGYTF.

This clonotype was observed a few times. This chain links TRBV2 with TRBJ2-1, with D perhaps matching TRBD1 (6 bases). The CDR3 contains 14 residues. Between the trimmed V and J ends, which lost 10 bases and 5 bases, there was a span of 18 bases. Germline CDR1 is SNHLY and CDR2 is FYNNEI. CDR3 protein: CATQQGRRNNEQFF. The CDR3 bases are TGTGCCACCCAACAGGGAAGGCGGAACAATGAGCAGTTCTTC.

Comment on this clonotype: Likely a read error: the CDR3 ends without its conserved phenylalanine or tryptophan. The chain combines TRBV29-1 with TRBJ2-1; 7 bases are a match to TRBD2. The ends lost 6 bases at V and 7 bases at J; junction bases unmatched: 6. The CDR3 sequence is 12 residues long. CDR1 is SQVTM, CDR2 ANQGSEA, per germline. The CDR3 is CSVSSGENEQFS. DNA of the CDR3: TGCAGCGTATCGAGCGGGGAGAATGAGCAGTTCTCC.

The rearrangement uses TRBV6-5 and TRBJ1-5, with TRBD1 matching 10 bases. The trim removed 0 bases at V and 1 base at J, leaving 6 bases unmatched. Germline V gene sequence: CDR1 MNHEY, CDR2 SVGAGI. The CDR3 runs to 18 residues. The CDR3 region has the DNA TGTGCCAGCAGTTACTCCGGGACAGGGGAAGGGAGCAATCAGCCCCAGCATTTT. Its translation: CASSYSGTGEGSNQPQHF.

V usage is TRBV28 and J usage is TRBJ1-5, with D possibly being TRBD1 (6 bases). Per germline, CDR1 MDHEN and CDR2 SYDVKM. The CDR3 totals 14 residues. Deletions cut 7 bases from V and 7 bases from J, with 17 bases between. The DNA for the CDR3 is TGTGCCAGCAACCTCCCGGGACATTGGCAGCCCCAGCATTTT. It encodes CASNLPGHWQPQHF.

Many counts were recorded for this clonotype. This rearrangement joins TRBV5-1 to TRBJ1-1; 9 bases match TRBD1. The germline V gene has CDR1 SGHRS and CDR2 YFSETQ. CDR3 size: 14 residues. V lost 1 base and J lost 9; bases outside the gene matches: 7. CDR3 region: CASSLTTGTGQAFF. The CDR3 nucleotides read TGCGCCAGCAGCTTGACCACCGGGACAGGGCAAGCTTTCTTT.

A few counts support this clonotype. This chain connects TRBV6-5 to TRBJ2-7; D gene ambiguous. The J call may be faulty, since TRBJ2-1 better matches the DNA end. CDR3 length: 14 residues. From germline, CDR1 is MNHEY and CDR2 SVGAGI. This CDR3 is CASSYRASYNEQFF. The CDR3, as DNA: TGTGCCAGCAGTTACAGGGCGAGCTACAATGAGCAGTTCTTC.

This clonotype came up a few times. Here the CDR3 reads CASSLSGGSPETQYF. CDR3 sequence (DNA): TGTGCCAGCAGCTTAAGCGGGGGGTCCCCAGAGACCCAGTACTTC. V is TRBV7-2 and J is TRBJ2-5; 9 bases fit TRBD2. CDR1 is SGHTA and CDR2 is FQGNSA in the germline V gene. J lost 4 bases, V lost 2 bases, and 5 bases had no gene match. CDR3 size: 15 residues.

The rearrangement uses TRBV18 and TRBJ2-5; 8 positions agree with TRBD1. The J call is uncertain, as TRBJ2-1 better fits the DNA end. Germline V gene data show CDR1 as KGHSH and CDR2 as LQKENI. The CDR3 loop spans 14 amino acids. The CDR3 bases are TGTGCCAGCTCACCAAAGGGACAGGCCAATGAGCAGTTCTTC. It codes for CASSPKGQANEQFF.

The genes are TRBV7-2 and TRBJ2-5; 10 bases are shared with TRBD2. TRBJ2-1 matches the DNA end more closely, so the J call is doubtful. CDR3 length: 15 amino acids. The V gene's germline CDR1 is SGHTA and CDR2 FQGNSA. The CDR3 bases are TGTGCCAGCAGTCGCGCGGGACTAGCGATCAATGAGCAGTTCTTC. Translation gives CASSRAGLAINEQFF.

This clonotype occurred a few times. The V gene is TRBV6-6, the J gene TRBJ1-6; TRBD1 aligns across 7 bases. Unmatched junction bases numbered 7, after V lost 2 bases and J lost 6 bases. The CDR3 is made up of 16 amino acids. Germline assignment: CDR1 MNHNY and CDR2 SVGAGI (reference sequence). CDR3 sequence: CASSYRATGANSPLHF. The CDR3 coding sequence is TGTGCCAGCAGTTACCGGGCAACAGGGGCTAATTCACCCCTCCACTTT.

This clonotype was seen ten or more times. The chain couples TRBV15 to TRBJ2-1, with D maybe TRBD2 (5 bases). Looked up from germline, CDR1 is LNHNV and CDR2 is YYDKDF (reference sequence). V lost 0 bases, J lost 10 bases, and 13 bases lay in between. This CDR3 contains 14 residues. CDR3 sequence: CATSRDRFGNEQFF. The CDR3 region has the DNA TGTGCCACCAGCAGAGATAGATTCGGGAACGAGCAGTTCTTC.

As concerns this clonotype: At one end the junction does not follow the germline gene, possibly because of a read error. This rearrangement joins TRBV20-1 to TRBJ2-1; D uncertain. CDR1 is DFQATT and CDR2 is SNEGSKA in the germline V gene (reference sequence). This CDR3 has 10 amino acids. The CDR3 DNA reads as TGCAGTGCGCGGCTCAATGAGCAGTCCTTC. Residues: CSARLNEQSF.

The J gene is TRBJ2-1, the V gene TRBV20-1; 14 bases match TRBD2. J lost 1 base, V lost 0 bases, and 8 bases had no gene match. Germline V gene lookup returns CDR1 DFQATT and CDR2 SNEGSKA (reference sequence). This CDR3 has 19 residues. The DNA for the CDR3 is TGCAGTGCTAGAGATCCCGGGACTAGCGGGAGTGGGTCCTACAATGAGCAGTTCTTC. Translated: CSARDPGTSGSGSYNEQFF.

About this clonotype itself: The junction departs from germline at one end; a sequencing error may be responsible. DNA for the CDR3: TGTGCCAGCAGTGATGAGGGTCAATCCTGCAATGAGCAGTTCTTC. Protein product: CASSDEGQSCNEQFF. The chain links TRBV2 to TRBJ2-1; D is possibly TRBD2 (5 bases). The CDR3 is made up of 15 amino acids. The germline V gene has CDR1 SNHLY and CDR2 FYNNEI.

The chain joins TRBV20-1 to TRBJ2-3; 10 bases map to TRBD1. Germline values: CDR1 DFQATT, CDR2 SNEGSKA (reference sequence). J gave up 0 bases and V 1 base, and 1 base lay outside the gene matches. The CDR3 covers 15 residues. The CDR3 sequence is CSARGQGASTDTQYF. Here the CDR3 DNA reads TGCAGTGCTAGAGGACAGGGGGCTAGCACAGATACGCAGTATTTT.

The rearrangement links TRBV20-1 to TRBJ1-1; 9 bases are a match to TRBD1. The germline gives CDR1 DFQATT, CDR2 SNEGSKA (reference sequence). V lost 1 base, J lost 6 bases, and 6 bases stayed unmatched. This CDR3 has 14 residues. The CDR3 is CSARAGTGRAEAFF. For the CDR3, the DNA is TGCAGTGCTAGAGCCGGGACAGGGCGTGCTGAAGCTTTCTTT.

This clonotype was seen ten or more times. The chain couples TRBV2 to TRBJ2-7; D ambiguous. The germline V gene encodes CDR1 SNHLY and CDR2 FYNNEI. The CDR3 covers 12 residues. V lost 7 bases to trimming and J lost 1 base, with 8 bases between them. CDR3 in amino acids: CASNANSYEQYF. As DNA, the CDR3 is TGTGCCAGCAACGCAAATTCCTACGAGCAGTACTTC.

The chain joins TRBV7-9 to TRBJ2-1; TRBD1 is a possible D gene (6 bases). Trimming pared 2 bases from V and 2 bases from J, leaving 10 bases between. Per the germline V gene, CDR1 is SEHNR and CDR2 is FQNEAQ (reference sequence). The CDR3 extends over 15 amino acids. The CDR3 region has the DNA TGTGCCAGCAGCTTACTGAGGGGGACCTACAATGAGCAGTTCTTC. Encoded protein: CASSLLRGTYNEQFF.

The V gene is TRBV6-2 or TRBV6-3, the J gene TRBJ1-1, with D perhaps matching TRBD1 (5 bases). The CDR3 length is 14 residues. CDR1 and CDR2 from the germline V gene are MNHEY and SVGEGT. V lost 4 bases to trimming and J lost 5 bases, with 14 bases between them. This chain's CDR3 is CASSSVMWGTEAFF. The CDR3 DNA sequence: TGTGCCAGCAGTTCGGTAATGTGGGGGACTGAAGCTTTCTTT.

The table lists this clonotype with many counts. The V and J genes are TRBV5-5 and TRBJ1-6, with 7 positions matching TRBD1. V gave up 6 bases and J gave up 7 bases; unmatched junction bases: 7. The CDR3 extends over 14 amino acids. Germline-derived CDR1 and CDR2 are SGHKS and YYEKEE (reference sequence). CDR3 sequence: CASIKGQSNSPLHF. The CDR3 coding sequence is TGTGCCAGCATCAAGGGACAGTCGAATTCACCCCTCCACTTT.

This clonotype was detected only a few times. V gene TRBV12-3 or TRBV12-4 combines with J gene TRBJ2-3; TRBD1 aligns across 7 bases. V was pared by 3 bases and J by 4 bases, with 7 bases of the junction left unmatched. The CDR3 is made up of 15 amino acids. This CDR3 is CASSFRQGGADTQYF. CDR3 DNA: TGTGCCAGCAGTTTTCGACAGGGCGGTGCAGATACGCAGTATTTT.

The genes are TRBV30 and TRBJ2-5; D is possibly TRBD1 (6 bases). Trimming stripped 4 bases from V and 2 bases from J, with 8 bases between. This CDR3 has 12 residues. Germline lookup yields CDR1 GTSNPN and CDR2 SVGIG (reference sequence). The DNA of the CDR3 is TGTGCCTGGATGAGGGGGCAAGAGACCCAGTACTTC. This codes for CAWMRGQETQYF.

This clonotype was seen a handful of times. The gene calls are TRBV12-3 or TRBV12-4 and TRBJ2-5, with 7 nucleotides matching TRBD1. The end of the DNA aligns better with TRBJ2-7, so the J call may be wrong. The CDR3 has 16 residues. CDR3: CASSPSGQGVSYEQYF. CDR3 coding DNA: TGTGCCAGCAGTCCAAGTGGGCAGGGGGTCAGCTACGAGCAGTACTTC.

This clonotype was recorded once. Compared with germline, one end of the junction differs, possibly owing to a read error. The chain employs TRBV20-1 and TRBJ2-7; D is perhaps TRBD1 (5 bases). The CDR3 covers 11 residues. Germline V CDR1 and CDR2: DFQATT, SNEGSKA (reference sequence). CDR3 in amino acids: CNARGSYEQYF. CDR3 DNA sequence: TGCAATGCTAGGGGATCCTACGAGCAGTACTTC.

This clonotype was detected only a few times. The chain has TRBV20-1 and TRBJ2-5, with D perhaps TRBD1 (5 bases). The CDR3 runs to 14 residues. Germline CDR1 reads DFQATT; CDR2 reads SNEGSKA (reference sequence). Trimming stripped 6 bases from V and 5 bases from J, with 19 bases between. The CDR3 DNA sequence: TGCAGTGCCCCAGTGGGCGCCGCAGGGGAGACCCAGTACTTC. Translating it yields CSAPVGAAGETQYF.